Here is one T cell receptor beta chain with its context. This clone occurred once. The antigen this receptor binds is unknown. Per-base quality was not reported, and no clone a single base away is much larger than it. V sheds 5 bases and J sheds 4 bases, leaving 20 bases between their ends. Looking up the germline V gene (reference sequence) yields CDR1 LNHDA and CDR2 SQIVND. There are 16 amino acids in the CDR3, from cysteine to phenylalanine inclusive. Just CDR3 DNA is preserved here, 48 bases in frame from base 1. The Quick-DNA Microprep Kit was used to extract genomic DNA from the sorted cells. TCRbeta DNA was amplified with the immunoSEQ hsTCRbeta kit following the manufacturer's protocol. TCRbeta libraries were sequenced on an Illumina MiSeq instrument. The authors processed their data as follows. After out-of-frame sequences were removed, 2.4 million or so distinct TCRbeta sequences remained, averaging about 67,000 per individual. Two values were used to score each individual: the count of under 200 previously reported CMV-associated TCRbeta sequences and the total count of productive distinct TCRbeta sequences. A beta-binomial model was reimplemented in Python, and scikit-learn random forests with default parameters were trained on data from the US cohort. Classifier performance on the Belgian cohort was reported as the median AUC with percentile confidence intervals calculated over 10,000 bootstrap iterations. The source is immuneACCESS, and TCRdb retained only in-frame sequences with V and J called. Part of the clones is not carried over; for the studies checked, unresolved V genes explain less than half of this, and the remainder is unexplained. The V and J calls and the clone size are those of that table, but D and trimming were determined from the DNA. The sample table holds about 82,000 clones, of which more than 70% were seen once. 0.78% of the sample lies in the top ten.

This entry is derived from a study of memory CD4+ T cells and cytomegalovirus serostatus (dated by TCRdb to the late 2010s). With regard to the full study: A total of about 33 healthy Belgian adults, of whom 9 were CMV seropositive and 24 were CMV seronegative, were included in the cohort. The study sequenced CD4+ memory TCRbeta repertoires of a Belgian cohort with known cytomegalovirus serostatus to replicate a published TCR-based CMV serostatus classifier. Study-wide conclusions, independent of this receptor: The results were read as suggesting that the CMV-associated TCR signature is, for the most part, present in the CD4+ memory repertoire. On the Belgian cohort, the classifier based on the original framework reached a median bootstrapped AUC of roughly 0.96, with a 95% CI of 0.76-1.00. Only CD4+CD45RO+ memory cells were sequenced, in contrast to the original study, in which naive and memory CD4+ and CD8+ populations were covered. Of around 160 previously reported CMV-associated TCRbeta sequences, around 67 appeared in the CD4+ memory repertoires, each in one to five individuals. For CMV serostatus prediction, a median bootstrapped AUC of approximately 0.95 was reached with the original framework, and a median bootstrapped AUC of about 0.89 was reached with a US-trained random forest.

Single viable CD3+CD4+CD8-CD45RO+ cells were sorted as memory CD4+ T cells on a FACSAria II. CMV serostatus was assessed using a Roche Elecsys assay, by which serum IgG against CMV pp150, pp28, p38 and p52 was detected. After the samples were thawed, total CD4+ T cells were enriched through positive selection using CD4 magnetic microbeads. The samples came from a different study that was designed specifically to examine the CD4+ T cell memory repertoire. Peripheral blood mononuclear cells were isolated and cryopreserved following standard operating procedures; serum was stored at -80 °C. CD3-PerCP (BW264/56), CD4-APC (RPA-T4), CD45RO-PE (UCHT1) and CD8-Pacific Orange (3B5) antibodies were used for staining, and non-viable cells were excluded with Sytox blue.

Source material: memory CD4+ T cells from blood. The TCR originated in an adult in good health and CMV-seronegative. The sequence is built from TRBV19 and TRBJ1-1; confidence is insufficient to name the D gene. CDR3 reads: CASSSARASVGTEAFF. In nucleotide form, the sequence is TGTGCCAGTAGTTCGGCCCGGGCCTCAGTTGGCACTGAAGCTTTCTTT.